This TCR beta chain was obtained from a study of Graves' ophthalmopathy and Graves' hyperthyroidism. Study-wide background: The blood sample was drawn at first diagnosis and before any treatment.

Amplifying from RNA transcripts, the study obtained TCR beta CDR3 regions. First-round RT-PCR used HTBI primers; second-round multiplex PCR followed. TCRdb reanalysed the multiplex PCR reads using MiXCR and keeps one entry per CDR3 protein. This table holds approximately 640,000 distinct CDR3 sequences, roughly two fifths found once. There are a few counts of this clonotype. Out of about 11 ml of fresh peripheral blood, PBMCs were obtained. The clonotype comes from an adult man with Graves' ophthalmopathy. The sequencing input was peripheral blood.

In DNA, the CDR3 is TGTGCCAGCAGCCAACTTGGGACAGGGGACACCGAGCAGTACTTC. This encodes CASSQLGTGDTEQYF. The gene calls are TRBV3-1 and TRBJ2-7; 10 bases fit TRBD1. Trimming at V came to 2 bases and at J to 6 bases, leaving 7 bases not matched to a gene. CDR1 and CDR2 from the germline V gene are LGHDT and YNNKEL (reference sequence). The length of the CDR3 is 15 residues.